This section outlines one T cell receptor (beta chain) sequence together with its context. The antigen is not known. At the time of sampling, donors were nominally healthy, though unrecorded immune exposures were likely. Primers for the PCR totalled 60 Vbeta and 13 Jbeta. Sequencing used immunoSEQ multiplex PCR; TCRdb keeps in-frame clones, though not all of them. The table records 50,000 to 70,000 clones, 65% to 80% of them present only once. V was pared by 4 bases and J by 7 bases, with 14 bases of the junction left unmatched. Looked up from germline, CDR1 is SEHNR and CDR2 is FQNEAQ (reference sequence). This CDR3 is built from 17 residues. The sample is drawn from a study of cytomegalovirus exposure and HLA in healthy donors. Study observations and caveats: It has been reported that TCR beta sequences accurately predicted the HLA-A and HLA-B alleles of most subjects. Investigators reported 150 to 200 TCR beta chains as tied to cytomegalovirus. Later, an analysis found that common viral pathogens appeared to be linked with several of the most significant clusters.

Sequencing was done on a sample of PBMCs. The rearrangement uses TRBV7-9 and TRBJ2-1; 9 bases line up with TRBD2. This receptor was taken from a middle-aged man in good health and CMV-seropositive. CDR3 residues: CASSSPPQRGARNEQFF. The CDR3 bases are TGTGCCAGCAGCTCTCCACCCCAGCGGGGGGCGAGAAATGAGCAGTTCTTC. The full variable domain, its missing parts supplied by reference TRBV7-9 and TRBJ2-1, is DTGVSQNPRHKITKRGQNVTFRCDPISEHNRLYWYRQTLGQGPEFLTYFQNEAQLEKSRLLSDRFSAERPKGSFSTLEIQRTEQGDSAMYLCASSSPPQRGARNEQFFGPGTRLTVL.